Listed here are 28 T cell receptor beta chains from one sample, sequenced in a study of T-cell memory formation after mild COVID-19. TCRdb reprocessed the 5' RACE reads via MiXCR and lists one record per CDR3 protein. The profile shows roughly 600,000 distinct CDR3 sequences, more than 15% of them singletons. Sequences were obtained from PBMCs or a T cell subset sorted from them (not recorded which). Receptors originate from an adult woman who had mild COVID-19 (a few samples of this study predate the infection). Cell type and time point are not known.

This clonotype was observed a handful of times. The J gene is TRBJ2-7, the V gene TRBV4-2; 11 nucleotides align to TRBD1. The CDR3 consists of 21 residues. CDR1 and CDR2 from the germline V gene are LGHNA and YNFKEQ. V was clipped by 0 bases and J by 5 bases; unmatched bases: 21. CDR3 residues: CASSQDLIPVGQGAVWDEQYF. CDR3 in DNA: TGTGCCAGCAGCCAAGATCTAATCCCCGTCGGACAGGGGGCCGTCTGGGACGAGCAGTACTTC.

This sequence joins TRBV12-3 or TRBV12-4 and TRBJ2-1; weak D call: TRBD1 (6 bases). The CDR3 has 12 amino acids. V lost 7 bases to trimming and J lost 9 bases, with 13 bases between them. CDR3 region: CASTLGGVEQFF. The DNA of the CDR3 is TGTGCCAGCACCCTTGGGGGCGTTGAGCAGTTCTTC.

The rearrangement joins TRBV7-6 to TRBJ2-1, with 8 bases matching TRBD2. After removal of 5 bases from V and 5 bases from J, the junction contained 8 bases not matched to a gene. The CDR3 has 15 amino acids. Germline V gene lookup returns CDR1 SGHVS and CDR2 FNYEAQ. Here the CDR3 reads CASSIGTRSDNEQFF. In nucleotides, the CDR3 is TGTGCCAGCAGCATCGGGACTAGATCGGACAATGAGCAGTTCTTC.

At least ten counts were recorded for this clonotype. V and J are TRBV15 and TRBJ2-2; D is unclear. Between the trimmed V and J ends, which lost 5 bases and 0 bases, there was a span of 10 bases. This CDR3 is 15 amino acids long. The germline V gene encodes CDR1 LNHNV and CDR2 YYDKDF (reference sequence). The CDR3 DNA reads as TGTGCCACCAGCCCCCGGGCGGCGAACACCGGGGAGCTGTTTTTT. Protein sequence: CATSPRAANTGELFF.

This sequence joins TRBV2 and TRBJ2-1, with a weak D call TRBD2 (6 bases). The CDR3 loop spans 14 amino acids. From germline, CDR1 is SNHLY and CDR2 FYNNEI. Trimming stripped 5 bases from V and 10 bases from J, with 18 bases between. For the CDR3, the DNA is TGTGCCAGCAGTAGCCGGGACTGGACCTTAGAGCAGTTCTTC. Protein product: CASSSRDWTLEQFF.

This clonotype has a handful of counts. The genes are TRBV7-2 and TRBJ1-2, with D tentatively TRBD1 (5 bases). This CDR3 has 16 residues. Trimming stripped 1 base from V and 5 bases from J, with 17 bases between. Germline V lookup: CDR1 SGHTA, CDR2 FQGNSA. The CDR3 spells CASSLVLAQGLYGYTF. CDR3 bases: TGTGCCAGCAGCTTAGTCCTTGCTCAGGGTCTATATGGCTACACCTTC.

V is TRBV24-1 and J is TRBJ2-7; the D is unclear. This CDR3 has 17 residues. Germline V gene lookup returns CDR1 KGHDR and CDR2 SFDVKD. Trimming removed 5 bases from V and 5 bases from J, with 24 bases in between. In DNA form, the CDR3 reads TGTGCCACCAGTGTCCCCTGGATACTCCAGCACGTGAACGAGCAGTACTTC. Translated, it gives CATSVPWILQHVNEQYF.

J is TRBJ1-1 and V is TRBV21-1; the table's TRBD1 call for D was not verified on the DNA. TRBV21-1 constitutes a pseudogene. CDR3 length equals 19 residues. For the CDR3, the DNA is TGTGCCAGCAGCAAAGAAATTTGGGACAGGGGCCCGTTGAACACTGAAGCTTTCTTT. Translating gives CASSKEIWDRGPLNTEAFF.

In its sample, this clonotype was seen many times. V gene TRBV6-5 combines with J gene TRBJ1-1, with 10 bases matching TRBD1. The CDR3 covers 13 residues. V gave up 6 bases and J gave up 5 bases; unmatched junction bases: 3. Germline V lookup: CDR1 MNHEY, CDR2 SVGAGI. The CDR3 region is CASSQGQGTEAFF. In DNA, the CDR3 is TGTGCCAGCAGCCAGGGACAGGGGACTGAAGCTTTCTTT.

This clonotype was picked up a small number of times. The V call is TRBV4-2, the J call TRBJ2-5; 14 nucleotides line up with TRBD2. The germline V gene has CDR1 LGHNA and CDR2 YNFKEQ. Losses at the gene ends were 0 bases for V and 3 bases for J; bases not matched to a gene: 12. CDR3 length: 20 amino acids. The CDR3 DNA reads as TGTGCCAGCAGCCAAGATCGTGCGGGACTAGCGGGAGTAGTGGAAGAGACCCAGTACTTC. Protein: CASSQDRAGLAGVVEETQYF.

The chain has TRBV5-1 and TRBJ2-5; D is unclear. Germline CDR1 SGHRS, CDR2 YFSETQ. Trimming removed 3 bases at V and 1 base at J, with 10 bases between. The CDR3 length is 14 residues. This chain's CDR3 is CASSWSSSQETQYF. As DNA, the CDR3 is TGCGCCAGCAGCTGGTCAAGTAGCCAAGAGACCCAGTACTTC.

This clonotype was observed a few times. The V gene is TRBV27, the J gene TRBJ2-1; D gene uncertain. Germline V gene lookup returns CDR1 MNHEY and CDR2 SMNVEV (reference sequence). CDR3 length: 17 residues. The V and J ends lost 4 bases and 1 base respectively, with 17 bases between them. The CDR3 is CASSSYRLGPSYNEQFF. The CDR3 DNA sequence: TGTGCCAGCAGTTCCTACAGACTCGGGCCGTCCTACAATGAGCAGTTCTTC.

The V gene is TRBV7-9, the J gene TRBJ2-5, with TRBD1 matching 8 bases. The length of the CDR3 is 14 residues. The junction had 7 bases not matched to a gene; V was cut back by 5 bases and J by 5 bases. Germline V gene sequence: CDR1 SEHNR, CDR2 FQNEAQ (reference sequence). The CDR3 DNA is TGTGCCAGCAGCGTCACAGGGGGAATGGAGACCCAGTACTTC. Its protein product is CASSVTGGMETQYF.

This chain uses TRBV12-3 or TRBV12-4 with TRBJ1-1, with TRBD1 identical over 8 bases. The J segment lost 5 bases and the V segment lost 2 bases, leaving 4 bases of the junction unmatched. This CDR3 is 14 amino acids long. The CDR3 DNA reads TGTGCCAGCAGTTTACCAGGGGGCGCGACTGAAGCTTTCTTT. It yields the protein CASSLPGGATEAFF.

This clonotype came up many times. The chain links TRBV20-1 to TRBJ2-7, with 8 bases fitting TRBD1. The CDR3 extends over 14 amino acids. V lost 6 bases to trimming and J lost 2 bases; unmatched junction nucleotides: 9. Germline V gene lookup returns CDR1 DFQATT and CDR2 SNEGSKA (reference sequence). The CDR3 DNA is TGCAGTGCAGCCGGACAGGGATTAACCTACGAGCAGTACTTC. This sequence encodes CSAAGQGLTYEQYF.

The table lists this clonotype with many counts. Here the CDR3 reads CASTFGLMNTEAFF. The DNA for the CDR3 is TGTGCCAGCACCTTCGGGCTAATGAACACTGAAGCTTTCTTT. The rearrangement joins TRBV7-9 to TRBJ1-1, with D hard to call. CDR3 length: 14 residues. CDR1 is SEHNR, CDR2 FQNEAQ, per germline (reference sequence). V lost 7 bases, J lost 0 bases, and 12 bases lay in between.

This clonotype was recorded a few times. This chain uses TRBV18 with TRBJ2-7, with D possibly matching TRBD1 (6 bases). Germline values: CDR1 KGHSH, CDR2 LQKENI. This CDR3 region has 15 residues. Between the trimmed V and J ends, which lost 5 bases and 3 bases, there was a span of 17 bases. CDR3 loop: CASSAGETKRYEQYF. The CDR3, as DNA: TGTGCCAGCTCAGCAGGGGAAACTAAGCGCTACGAGCAGTACTTC.

The chain recombines TRBV7-9 with TRBJ1-6, with D possibly being TRBD1 (5 bases). CDR1 and CDR2 (germline): SEHNR, FQNEAQ (reference sequence). The CDR3 runs to 12 residues. The V and J ends lost 5 bases and 16 bases respectively, with 15 bases between them. This CDR3 is CASSGRRGVLHF. In DNA form, the CDR3 reads TGTGCCAGCAGCGGACGAAGGGGAGTTCTCCACTTT.

The V and J genes are TRBV7-9 and TRBJ1-1, with no clear D. The CDR3 is 15 amino acids. Germline CDR1 SEHNR, CDR2 FQNEAQ (reference sequence). Trimming left V 1 base short and J 10 bases short, with 19 bases between. The CDR3: CASSLEGGSHPGAFF. The CDR3, as DNA: TGTGCCAGCAGCTTAGAAGGAGGGAGTCACCCTGGAGCTTTCTTT.

This chain uses TRBV15 with TRBJ2-1; D is unclear. V lost 4 bases to trimming and J lost 5 bases, with 9 bases between them. Germline CDR1 LNHNV, CDR2 YYDKDF (reference sequence). The CDR3 covers 13 residues. For the CDR3, the DNA is TGTGCCACCAGCATAAGCCGAAACAATGAGCAGTTCTTC. It codes for CATSISRNNEQFF. Supplemented by reference TRBV15 and TRBJ2-1, the full variable domain reads DAMVIQNPRYQVTQFGKPVTLSCSQTLNHNVMYWYQQKSSQAPKLLFHYYDKDFNNEADTPDNFQSRRPNTSFCFLDIRSPGLGDTAMYLCATSISRNNEQFFGPGTRLTVL.

This clonotype was counted many times. V is TRBV20-1 and J is TRBJ2-2, with 8 bases identical to TRBD2. V dropped 3 bases and J dropped 7; count of bases not matched to a gene: 10. The germline CDR1 and CDR2 sequences are DFQATT and SNEGSKA (reference sequence). This CDR3 spans 15 amino acids. DNA of the CDR3: TGCAGTGCTAGGGACGGAGCGGGAGTAGGCGGGGAGCTGTTTTTT. Translating gives CSARDGAGVGGELFF.

The rearrangement links TRBV6-5 to TRBJ1-6; 7 bases are a match to TRBD1. There are 19 residues in the CDR3. The J segment lost 6 bases and the V segment lost 0 bases, leaving 14 bases of the junction unmatched. In germline, CDR1 is MNHEY, CDR2 SVGAGI. DNA of the CDR3: TGTGCCAGCAGTTACTCCCCCCGCCGTACAGGGGCCATTAATTCACCCCTCCACTTT. As protein: CASSYSPRRTGAINSPLHF.

The V call is TRBV18, the J call TRBJ2-1; TRBD2 is a possible D gene (6 bases). V lost 6 bases and J 3 bases, leaving 18 bases between the germline ends. Germline V lookup: CDR1 KGHSH, CDR2 LQKENI. The length of the CDR3 is 16 residues. The CDR3 spells CASSALGTGGYNEQFF. The CDR3 nucleotides read TGTGCCAGCTCGGCTTTGGGGACTGGGGGCTACAATGAGCAGTTCTTC.

The rearrangement joins TRBV7-9 to TRBJ1-2; D not resolved. The CDR3 has 14 residues. V was shortened by 3 bases and J by 2 bases, with 10 bases between the two germline ends. CDR1 is SEHNR and CDR2 is FQNEAQ in the germline V gene (reference sequence). The CDR3 nucleotides read TGTGCCAGCAGCTTTCCTGGAGGGAACTATGGCTACACCTTC. Its protein product is CASSFPGGNYGYTF.

The rearrangement links TRBV19 to TRBJ2-2; either TRBD1 or TRBD2 may fit D (5 bases each). The ends were cut back, 6 bases at V and 4 bases at J, with 12 bases in the middle. CDR1 is LNHDA and CDR2 is SQIVND in the germline V gene (reference sequence). The CDR3 consists of 14 residues. The CDR3 loop reads CASRPGAGTGELFF. For the CDR3, the DNA is TGTGCCAGTAGACCCGGGGCGGGCACCGGGGAGCTGTTTTTT.

This chain's CDR3 is CASSSGDREMLSGELFF. The CDR3 region has the DNA TGCGCCAGCAGCTCGGGGGACAGGGAAATGTTGTCCGGGGAGCTGTTTTTT. The genes are TRBV5-1 and TRBJ2-2; 9 bases match TRBD1. The V and J ends lost 3 bases and 6 bases, in that order; junction bases with no gene match: 12. Germline V gives CDR1 SGHRS, CDR2 YFSETQ. CDR3 length: 17 residues.

J is TRBJ2-2 and V is TRBV3-1; no definite D call. The V gene lost 4 bases and the J gene lost 7 bases, with 10 bases spanning the gap. Per the germline V gene, CDR1 is LGHDT and CDR2 is YNNKEL (reference sequence). The CDR3 has 13 residues. The CDR3 DNA follows: TGTGCCAGCAGCCCCCGGGTCGGCGGGGAGCTGTTTTTT. It yields the protein CASSPRVGGELFF.

Note on this clonotype: A junction boundary mismatches the germline segment, possibly from a read error. The chain couples TRBV28 to TRBJ1-3, with D tentatively TRBD1 (6 bases). Germline CDR1 and CDR2: MDHEN and SYDVKM. The CDR3 consists of 14 residues. The CDR3 region is CASNLQGSGNTIYF. In DNA, the CDR3 is TGTGCCAGCAATTTACAGGGCTCTGGAAACACCATATATTTT.